This T cell receptor beta chain emerged from a study of shared clonotypes between healthy human individuals. Whole-study results and caveats: Generally, naive subsets (rather than memory subsets) showed larger estimated richness. Clonotypes which were not shared had lower generation probabilities than clonotypes that all four donors shared.

Trimming left V 0 bases short and J 1 base short, with 10 bases between. Germline CDR1 is SGHRS and CDR2 is YFSETQ. This CDR3 is built from 15 residues. All donors were Caucasian adults living in Nashville, Tennessee. Subsets obtained from CD4+ cells comprised CD45RA+ naive and CD45RA-negative memory cells. In regard to this clone: Its antigen is unidentified.

Assay: immunoSEQ multiplex PCR; the TCRdb copy retains only in-frame clones and omits some. The sample has over 950,000 clones, about 72% seen once. This sequence originates from a man aged 18 to 30 in good health. Some clones in this sample may be carry-over from other donors' samples. The chain couples TRBV5-1 to TRBJ1-1; D not certain. The specimen sequenced was memory CD4+ T cells from PBMCs. Subset: CD45RA-negative fraction. DNA for the CDR3: TGCGCCAGCAGCTTGGCCTTGGGGAGGAACACTGAAGCTTTCTTT. Its protein product is CASSLALGRNTEAFF.